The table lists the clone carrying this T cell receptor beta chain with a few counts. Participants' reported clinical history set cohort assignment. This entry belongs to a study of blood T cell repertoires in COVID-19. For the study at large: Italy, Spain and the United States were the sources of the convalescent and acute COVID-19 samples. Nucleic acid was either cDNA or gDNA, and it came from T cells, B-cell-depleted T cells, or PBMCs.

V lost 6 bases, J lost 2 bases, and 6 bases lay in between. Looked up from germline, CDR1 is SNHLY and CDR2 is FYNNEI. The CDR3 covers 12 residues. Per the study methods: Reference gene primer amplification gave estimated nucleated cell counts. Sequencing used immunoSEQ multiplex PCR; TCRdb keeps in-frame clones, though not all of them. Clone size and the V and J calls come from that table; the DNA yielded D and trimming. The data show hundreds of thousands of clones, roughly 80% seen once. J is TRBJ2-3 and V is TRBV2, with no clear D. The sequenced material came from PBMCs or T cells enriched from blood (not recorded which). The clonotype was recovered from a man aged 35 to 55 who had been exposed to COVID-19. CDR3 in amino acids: CASSQITDTQYF. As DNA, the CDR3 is TGTGCCAGCAGCCAGATCACAGATACGCAGTATTTT.